Listed below are T cell receptor beta chains from one sample, sequenced in a study of blood T cell repertoires in COVID-19. Clones were sequenced by immunoSEQ multiplex PCR, and TCRdb holds only the in-frame ones, with some missing. The table records around 83,000 clones, about 88% of them present only once. Source material: peripheral blood. Receptors originate from a man at least 80 years old with active or convalescent COVID-19. CDR3s include the opening cysteine and the closing phenylalanine or tryptophan. Each record gives: D gene, V gene, J gene, clone size, CDR3 DNA, CDR3 protein. The D gene is left open where the match is weak. Size is stated for part of the rows, as once, few or many counts, or as a class when the clone is expanded.

D: TRBD1
V: TRBV28
J: TRBJ1-2
size: -
DNA: TGTGCCAGCAGTTTAGGGGACAGGCTAGGCGGCTACACCTTC
CDR3: CASSLGDRLGGYTF

D: -
V: TRBV5-6
J: TRBJ1-5
size: -
DNA: TGTGCCAGCAGCTTGGGGAGGCACGGTCAGCCCCAGCATTTT
CDR3: CASSLGRHGQPQHF

D: TRBD2
V: TRBV27
J: TRBJ2-1
size: -
DNA: TGTGCCAGCAGTTCCCTGACTAGCGGGGGGGCTGAGCAGTTCTTC
CDR3: CASSSLTSGGAEQFF

D: -
V: TRBV6-5
J: TRBJ1-5
size: -
DNA: TGTGCCAGCAGCTTCACAGGGACGGGACAGCCCCAGCATTTT
CDR3: CASSFTGTGQPQHF

D: -
V: TRBV7-3
J: TRBJ1-2
size: -
DNA: TGTGCCAGCAGCTCGGGGAGCCGTGCCACCGATGGCTACACCTTC
CDR3: CASSSGSRATDGYTF

D: TRBD1
V: TRBV5-1
J: TRBJ2-2
size: -
DNA: TGCGCCAGCAGCTTGGGGGACAGGGCGAACACCGGGGAGCTGTTTTTT
CDR3: CASSLGDRANTGELFF

D: -
V: TRBV9
J: TRBJ2-2
size: -
DNA: TGTGCCAGCAGCGTAGGGGCTATCGCGAACACCGGGGAGCTGTTTTTT
CDR3: CASSVGAIANTGELFF

D: -
V: TRBV12-5
J: TRBJ1-3
size: -
DNA: TGTGCTAGTGGTTTGGTACCCAGGTTTGACACCATATATTTT
CDR3: CASGLVPRFDTIYF

D: -
V: TRBV29-1
J: TRBJ1-1
size: -
DNA: TGCAGCGTTAAGAGGGGGGGGACTGAAGCTTTCTTT
CDR3: CSVKRGGTEAFF

D: TRBD1
V: TRBV9
J: TRBJ1-2
size: -
DNA: TGTGCCAGCAGCGGACAGGGGAAACACTATGGCTACACCTTC
CDR3: CASSGQGKHYGYTF

D: TRBD2
V: TRBV11-2
J: TRBJ2-3
size: -
DNA: TGTGCCAGCAGCTTACTAGCGGGTTTTATTGGGACAGATACGCAGTATTTT
CDR3: CASSLLAGFIGTDTQYF

D: TRBD1
V: TRBV27
J: TRBJ1-2
size: -
DNA: TGTGCCAGCAGTTCGGACAGGTTATATGGCTACACCTTC
CDR3: CASSSDRLYGYTF

D: -
V: TRBV6-1
J: TRBJ1-1
size: -
DNA: TGTGCCAGCAGTGACCCAGGGCGCATGAACACTGAAGCTTTCTTT
CDR3: CASSDPGRMNTEAFF

D: -
V: TRBV5-1
J: TRBJ1-2
size: -
DNA: TGCGCCAGCAGCTTGGTGGGGGCTGATGGCTACACCTTC
CDR3: CASSLVGADGYTF

D: TRBD1
V: TRBV6-6
J: TRBJ1-4
size: -
DNA: TGTGCCAGCAGTAGTACAGGGGCAACTAATGAAAAACTGTTTTTT
CDR3: CASSSTGATNEKLFF

D: TRBD1
V: TRBV6-4
J: TRBJ1-5
size: -
DNA: TGTGCCAGCAGTGACTGGTTTATGGGGGACAGCGCCAATCAGCCCCAGCATTTT
CDR3: CASSDWFMGDSANQPQHF

D: -
V: TRBV6-5
J: TRBJ2-5
size: -
DNA: TGTGCCAGCAAACGGACACTCCTCCAAGAGACCCAGTACTTC
CDR3: CASKRTLLQETQYF

D: TRBD1
V: TRBV30
J: TRBJ1-2
size: -
DNA: TGTGCCTGGAGTCCAGACAGGGTTGATGGCTACACCTTC
CDR3: CAWSPDRVDGYTF

D: TRBD1
V: TRBV11-2
J: TRBJ2-2
size: -
DNA: TGTGCCAGCAGCCCCTCTAGACAGGGTCGGGCCGGGGAGCTGTTTTTT
CDR3: CASSPSRQGRAGELFF

D: TRBD1
V: TRBV2
J: TRBJ1-3
size: few
DNA: TGTGCCAGCACCCGGGACAGGGGCTCTGGAAACACCATATATTTT
CDR3: CASTRDRGSGNTIYF

D: -
V: TRBV3-1/TRBV3-2
J: TRBJ2-5
size: -
DNA: TGTGCCAGCAGTCGAACGGGGGAGACCCAGTACTTC
CDR3: CASSRTGETQYF

D: TRBD1
V: TRBV28
J: TRBJ1-3
size: -
DNA: TGTGCCAGCAGGGCTACCGGGACAGTAAGATCTGGAAACACCATATATTTT
CDR3: CASRATGTVRSGNTIYF

D: -
V: TRBV28
J: TRBJ1-5
size: -
DNA: TGTGCCAGCAGCTACGACCCGCGGGGCAATCAGCCCCAGCATTTT
CDR3: CASSYDPRGNQPQHF

D: -
V: TRBV6-1
J: TRBJ1-5
size: once
DNA: TGTGCCAGCAGTGGCAACCGGGAGATTAGCAATCAGCCCCAGCATTTT
CDR3: CASSGNREISNQPQHF

D: TRBD1
V: TRBV29-1
J: TRBJ2-1
size: -
DNA: TGCAGCGTTGACAGGGGGTCTGAGCAGTTCTTC
CDR3: CSVDRGSEQFF

D: -
V: TRBV6-2/TRBV6-3
J: TRBJ1-5
size: -
DNA: TGTGCCAGCACCCCCCGGGGGGATAGCAATCAGCCCCAGCATTTT
CDR3: CASTPRGDSNQPQHF

D: -
V: TRBV28
J: TRBJ1-5
size: -
DNA: TGTGCCAGCAGTTCCTCCGCCCCAGGGGATCAGCCCCAGCATTTT
CDR3: CASSSSAPGDQPQHF

D: -
V: TRBV7-2
J: TRBJ1-3
size: -
DNA: TGTGCCAGCAGCTTAGGGTTCCGGGGGGCAACTGGAAACACCATATATTTT
CDR3: CASSLGFRGATGNTIYF

D: -
V: TRBV7-8
J: TRBJ2-5
size: -
DNA: TGTGCCAGCAGCTTCGAGGGTCTCCAAGAGACCCAGTACTTC
CDR3: CASSFEGLQETQYF

D: TRBD2
V: TRBV7-6
J: TRBJ2-1
size: once
DNA: TGTGCCAGCAGCTTAGCCGGGACTAGCGTCTTCAATGAGCAGTTCTTC
CDR3: CASSLAGTSVFNEQFF

D: -
V: TRBV19
J: TRBJ1-6
size: -
DNA: TGTGCCAGTAGTATAAATTGGAGCTCCTATAATTCACCCCTCCACTTT
CDR3: CASSINWSSYNSPLHF

D: TRBD1
V: TRBV2
J: TRBJ2-3
size: -
DNA: TGTGCCAGCAGGCCCGACAGGGTAGGGACAGATACGCAGTATTTT
CDR3: CASRPDRVGTDTQYF

D: -
V: TRBV6-5
J: TRBJ1-5
size: -
DNA: TGTGCCAGCAGGAGACAGGGCAATCAGCCCCAGCATTTT
CDR3: CASRRQGNQPQHF

D: -
V: TRBV6-1
J: TRBJ1-5
size: -
DNA: TGTGCCAGCAGTGAAGATGTCGTCCGGGTCCCCCAGCCCCAGCATTTT
CDR3: CASSEDVVRVPQPQHF

D: -
V: TRBV10-1
J: TRBJ2-1
size: -
DNA: TGCGCCAGCAGTGAGTTAATTAATGAGCAGTTCTTC
CDR3: CASSELINEQFF

D: -
V: TRBV30
J: TRBJ1-1
size: -
DNA: TGTGCCTGGAGTCCCCGGGACATTGAAGCTTTCTTT
CDR3: CAWSPRDIEAFF

D: TRBD2
V: TRBV18
J: TRBJ2-1
size: -
DNA: TGTGCCAGCTCATCCGGAGGGACTAGCCTGTTGGGTGAGCAGTTCTTC
CDR3: CASSSGGTSLLGEQFF

D: -
V: TRBV11-3
J: TRBJ1-1
size: -
DNA: TGTGCCAGCAGCTGGGGTTTAGGGGCTGAAGCTTTCTTT
CDR3: CASSWGLGAEAFF

D: TRBD1
V: TRBV7-9
J: TRBJ1-2
size: -
DNA: TGTGCCAGCAGCTTCCCCGAGGGGGCATCGTATGGCTACACCTTC
CDR3: CASSFPEGASYGYTF

D: -
V: TRBV9
J: TRBJ2-6
size: -
DNA: TGTGCCAGCAGTGAAACATCCTCTGGGGCCAACGTCCTGACTTTC
CDR3: CASSETSSGANVLTF

D: -
V: TRBV3-1/TRBV3-2
J: TRBJ1-5
size: -
DNA: TGTGCCAGCAGCCAAGATTCGGGGGATCAGCCCCAGCATTTT
CDR3: CASSQDSGDQPQHF

D: TRBD1
V: TRBV27
J: TRBJ1-2
size: -
DNA: TGTGCCAGCAGCCGCACAGGGGGCTCAAGCTATGGCTACACCTTC
CDR3: CASSRTGGSSYGYTF

D: TRBD1
V: TRBV5-1
J: TRBJ1-2
size: few
DNA: TGCGCCAGCAGCTTTGGTACTACAGGGGACTATGGCTACACCTTC
CDR3: CASSFGTTGDYGYTF

D: -
V: TRBV10-3
J: TRBJ1-2
size: -
DNA: TGTGCCATCAGTGCCTCCTTGGGCAGCCAAGGCTATGGCTACACCTTC
CDR3: CAISASLGSQGYGYTF

D: TRBD1
V: TRBV30
J: TRBJ1-2
size: -
DNA: TGTGCCTGGAGTGTAGTGCAGGGGGGCGGCTACACCTTC
CDR3: CAWSVVQGGGYTF

D: TRBD2
V: TRBV5-1
J: TRBJ2-2
size: -
DNA: TGCGCCAGCAGATCTAGCGGGAGGGTGAACACCGGGGAGCTGTTTTTT
CDR3: CASRSSGRVNTGELFF

D: -
V: TRBV6-1
J: TRBJ2-6
size: few
DNA: TGTGCCATGGGGGCCAGTTCTGGGGCCAACGTCCTGACTTTC
CDR3: CAMGASSGANVLTF

D: -
V: TRBV19
J: TRBJ2-5
size: -
DNA: TGTGCCAGTAGTATTTTGGGGGCAGGGGAGACCCAGTACTTC
CDR3: CASSILGAGETQYF

D: TRBD1
V: TRBV18
J: TRBJ1-4
size: -
DNA: TGTGCCAGCTCACGGACAGGGGTAACAACTAATGAAAAACTGTTTTTT
CDR3: CASSRTGVTTNEKLFF

D: TRBD1
V: TRBV6-1
J: TRBJ2-1
size: -
DNA: TGTGCCAGCAGTGATAAGGGGACAGGGCACCTCTACAATGAGCAGTTCTTC
CDR3: CASSDKGTGHLYNEQFF

D: -
V: TRBV7-8
J: TRBJ1-3
size: -
DNA: TGTGCCAGCAGTATAGGGGGCTCTGGAAACACCATATATTTT
CDR3: CASSIGGSGNTIYF

D: TRBD2
V: TRBV27
J: TRBJ2-5
size: -
DNA: TGTGCCAGCAGTCCCCGACTAGCGGCCAAACAAGAGACCCAGTACTTC
CDR3: CASSPRLAAKQETQYF

D: TRBD1
V: TRBV5-1
J: TRBJ2-1
size: -
DNA: TGCGCCAGCAGCCGGACAGGGGGCTACAATGAGCAGTTCTTC
CDR3: CASSRTGGYNEQFF

D: TRBD1
V: TRBV19
J: TRBJ1-1
size: few
DNA: TGTGCCACTAAGAGGGACAGGTTTAGCAACACTGAAGCTTTCTTT
CDR3: CATKRDRFSNTEAFF